These 3 T cell receptor beta chains originate from one sample sequenced in a study of control samples from healthy donors and cancer patients. The table came from immunoSEQ multiplex PCR; TCRdb's copy has only in-frame clones and leaves some out. The table lists roughly 170,000 clones, more than 90% of them singletons. Sequenced: blood. These receptors were obtained from a woman between 40 and 50 years old in good health.

V usage is TRBV24-1 and J usage is TRBJ1-5; D remains ambiguous. Germline lookup yields CDR1 KGHDR and CDR2 SFDVKD. The CDR3 is made up of 18 amino acids. Trimming took 5 bases from V and 3 from J, leaving 22 bases between them. The CDR3 sequence: CATSAPPSRREANQPQHF. CDR3 DNA sequence: TGTGCCACCAGTGCCCCCCCCTCGCGAAGGGAAGCCAATCAGCCCCAGCATTTT.

The chain recombines TRBV5-1 with TRBJ1-2; D is unresolved. Germline CDR1 and CDR2: SGHRS and YFSETQ. V lost 0 bases to trimming and J lost 0 bases, with 6 bases between them. CDR3 length: 14 residues. The CDR3 nucleotides are TGCGCCAGCAGCTTGGAGAGGCCTAACTATGGCTACACCTTC. This sequence encodes CASSLERPNYGYTF. The whole variable domain, filled in from reference TRBV5-1 and TRBJ1-2, reads KAGVTQTPRYLIKTRGQQVTLSCSPISGHRSVSWYQQTPGQGLQFLFEYFSETQRNKGNFPGRFSGRQFSNSRSEMNVSTLELGDSALYLCASSLERPNYGYTFGSGTRLTVV.

This clone was counted a single time. This sequence joins TRBV6-5 and TRBJ1-6, with D tentatively TRBD1 (5 bases). CDR1 and CDR2 from the germline V gene are MNHEY and SVGAGI. V was clipped by 5 bases and J by 4 bases, with 9 bases between them. This CDR3 region has 14 residues. The DNA of the CDR3 is TGTGCCAGCAGTCCGGGGGGGTATAATTCACCCCTCCACTTT. Translated, it gives CASSPGGYNSPLHF.